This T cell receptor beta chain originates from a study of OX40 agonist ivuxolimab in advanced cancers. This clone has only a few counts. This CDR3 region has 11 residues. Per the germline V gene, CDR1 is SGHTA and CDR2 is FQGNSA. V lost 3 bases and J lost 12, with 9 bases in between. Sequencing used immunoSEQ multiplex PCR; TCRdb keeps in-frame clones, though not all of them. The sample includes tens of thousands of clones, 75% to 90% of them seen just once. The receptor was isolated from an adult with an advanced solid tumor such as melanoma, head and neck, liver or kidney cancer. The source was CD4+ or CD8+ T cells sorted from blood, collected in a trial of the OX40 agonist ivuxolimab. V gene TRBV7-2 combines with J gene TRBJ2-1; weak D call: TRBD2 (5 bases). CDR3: CASSLEVTQFF. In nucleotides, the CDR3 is TGTGCCAGCAGCTTGGAGGTTACGCAGTTCTTC.